The clone carrying this TCR beta chain occurred a few times. This specimen belongs to a study of OX40 agonist ivuxolimab in advanced cancers. Across the whole study: Prior anti-PD-1, anti-PD-L1 or anti-CTLA-4 therapy was allowed; more than 30% had some.

The method was immunoSEQ multiplex PCR; TCRdb's version includes in-frame clones alone and lacks a portion of them. The table shows tens of thousands of clones, with approximately 80% occurring only once. V was clipped by 3 bases and J by 7 bases, with 10 bases between them. Germline V lookup: CDR1 MNHEY, CDR2 SVGAGI. The CDR3 length is 13 residues. The V and J genes are TRBV6-5 and TRBJ1-3; D is undetermined. Sequenced material: CD4+ or CD8+ T cells sorted from blood, taken in a trial of the OX40 agonist ivuxolimab. This sequence originates from an adult with an advanced solid tumor such as melanoma, head and neck, liver or kidney cancer. This chain's CDR3 is CASSYGSANTIYF. For the CDR3, the DNA is TGTGCCAGCAGTTATGGATCGGCCAACACCATATATTTT.